The rows below give T cell receptor beta chains drawn from one sample of a study of a mutant IDH1 vaccine in newly diagnosed glioma. These TCRs are of unknown antigen specificity. The repertoire was sequenced with immunoSEQ multiplex PCR; TCRdb's copy has only in-frame clones and lacks some. Of 110,000 or so clones listed, roughly nine tenths are singletons. Sequencing used PBMCs, obtained from a glioma patient whose treatment included an IDH1 peptide vaccine. The receptor source for this set is a woman in her forties or fifties with glioma. CDR3s include the opening cysteine and the closing phenylalanine or tryptophan. Fields, in order: CDR3 protein, V gene, J gene, clone size. Clone sizes are given selectively: once, few, many, or a class where the clone is expanded.

CDR3aa: CASSKGCTGELFF; v_gene: TRBV21-1; j_gene: TRBJ2-2; abundance: -
CDR3aa: CASSLRRSYGYTF; v_gene: TRBV28; j_gene: TRBJ1-2; abundance: -
CDR3aa: CASSLVASGSIVGQYF; v_gene: TRBV11-2; j_gene: TRBJ2-3; abundance: -
CDR3aa: CASSLALGQGRDTEAFF; v_gene: TRBV7-9; j_gene: TRBJ1-1; abundance: -
CDR3aa: CATLGGWEDYEQYF; v_gene: TRBV6-6; j_gene: TRBJ2-7; abundance: -
CDR3aa: CASSLVGAGEEKLFF; v_gene: TRBV28; j_gene: TRBJ1-4; abundance: -
CDR3aa: CASSLEGARETQYF; v_gene: TRBV7-9; j_gene: TRBJ2-5; abundance: -
CDR3aa: CAVDRNYNEQFF; v_gene: TRBV25-1; j_gene: TRBJ2-1; abundance: -
CDR3aa: CASSPRGAPEDEQYF; v_gene: TRBV5-1; j_gene: TRBJ2-7; abundance: -
CDR3aa: CASSRGLVNIQYF; v_gene: TRBV5-4; j_gene: TRBJ2-4; abundance: -
CDR3aa: CASTPDRDGLETQYF; v_gene: TRBV28; j_gene: TRBJ2-5; abundance: -
CDR3aa: CAVRASGNYEQYF; v_gene: TRBV27; j_gene: TRBJ2-7; abundance: -
CDR3aa: CASSLFATMNTEAFF; v_gene: TRBV28; j_gene: TRBJ1-1; abundance: -
CDR3aa: CASSQASQGYEQYF; v_gene: TRBV4-2; j_gene: -; abundance: -
CDR3aa: CASSLAGLAGDEQFF; v_gene: TRBV11-1; j_gene: TRBJ2-1; abundance: -
CDR3aa: CASSGRDGNTEAFF; v_gene: TRBV6-1; j_gene: TRBJ1-1; abundance: -
CDR3aa: CASRIGQGFGTDTQYF; v_gene: TRBV6-6; j_gene: TRBJ2-3; abundance: -
CDR3aa: CASSISNAYNEQFF; v_gene: TRBV19; j_gene: TRBJ2-1; abundance: -
CDR3aa: CASSQVSYAGDTQYF; v_gene: TRBV14; j_gene: TRBJ2-3; abundance: -
CDR3aa: CASSETGIGEQFF; v_gene: TRBV6-1; j_gene: TRBJ2-1; abundance: -
CDR3aa: CASHDSKSGGPDEQYF; v_gene: TRBV2; j_gene: TRBJ2-7; abundance: few
CDR3aa: CASSVERGFTGELFF; v_gene: TRBV9; j_gene: TRBJ2-2; abundance: -
CDR3aa: CAISVDTSGANVLTF; v_gene: TRBV10-3; j_gene: TRBJ2-6; abundance: -
CDR3aa: CASSLGERDGDTQYF; v_gene: TRBV5-1; j_gene: TRBJ2-3; abundance: -
CDR3aa: CASSLDTHGEQYF; v_gene: TRBV11-2; j_gene: TRBJ2-7; abundance: -
CDR3aa: CASGRSSGWDEQFF; v_gene: TRBV2; j_gene: TRBJ2-1; abundance: few
CDR3aa: CASRPGQYNEQFF; v_gene: TRBV2; j_gene: TRBJ2-1; abundance: -
CDR3aa: CASSLTWHTEAFF; v_gene: TRBV7-3; j_gene: TRBJ1-1; abundance: -
CDR3aa: CASRRSTGMSTDTQYF; v_gene: TRBV4-1; j_gene: TRBJ2-3; abundance: -
CDR3aa: CASSPYTSGGSYEQYF; v_gene: TRBV5-5; j_gene: TRBJ2-7; abundance: -
CDR3aa: CASSLVGSGNTEAFF; v_gene: TRBV5-5; j_gene: TRBJ1-1; abundance: -
CDR3aa: CASSLVYGTRTGETQYF; v_gene: TRBV7-9; j_gene: TRBJ2-5; abundance: -